The entry that follows covers one TCR beta chain sequence. No antigen is known for it. These data originate in a study of tissue T cells after allogeneic stem cell transplantation. Study-level points and caveats: Which tissue TCRs were alloreactive or antigen-specific was not determined. Some clones might be persisting host cells. Anatomically similar tissues had similar TCR repertoires within each patient. Few T cell clones were shared across patients, but motif clusters showed tissue-specific shared signatures.

Sequenced by immunoSEQ multiplex PCR; TCRdb stores in-frame clones only, minus some. There are 20,000 to 30,000 clones in the sample; around 67% occur only once, and 7.5% to 9% lies in the top ten. The source material was tissue from the ileum, sampled at autopsy. This TCR was sampled from a female donor older than 55 with lung cancer.

CDR3 residues: CASSHGVLRHEQYF. The CDR3 DNA follows: TGTGCCAGCAGCCACGGAGTTCTCCGCCACGAGCAGTACTTC. The chain couples TRBV3-1 (or the pseudogene TRBV3-2) to TRBJ2-7; no clear D. Germline V CDR1 and CDR2: LGHDT, YNNKEL (reference sequence). The CDR3 is 14 amino acids. V lost 3 bases, J lost 5 bases, and 14 bases lay in between.